This TCR beta chain was identified in a study of blood T cell repertoires in COVID-19. Study-wide context: Some COVID-19 samples were acute and others convalescent; all came from the United States, Italy and Spain. The analysed material was cDNA or gDNA that came from T cells, B-cell-depleted T cells, or PBMCs.

The data were produced by immunoSEQ multiplex PCR, yet TCRdb's version contains in-frame clones alone and is incomplete. The sample has 90,000 to 150,000 clones, 85% to 90% seen once. Germline V gene data show CDR1 as ENHRY and CDR2 as SYGVKD. Trimming shortened V by 3 bases and J by 6 bases, and 11 bases separated the two germline ends. The CDR3 is 13 amino acids. The chain couples TRBV10-3 to TRBJ1-2, with a tentative D call TRBD1 (5 bases). The origin of this receptor is a man older than 75 with acute or convalescent COVID-19. Sequenced input: peripheral blood. This CDR3 reads CAISDGAGDGYTF. CDR3 nucleotide sequence: TGTGCCATCAGTGACGGGGCGGGGGATGGCTACACCTTC.